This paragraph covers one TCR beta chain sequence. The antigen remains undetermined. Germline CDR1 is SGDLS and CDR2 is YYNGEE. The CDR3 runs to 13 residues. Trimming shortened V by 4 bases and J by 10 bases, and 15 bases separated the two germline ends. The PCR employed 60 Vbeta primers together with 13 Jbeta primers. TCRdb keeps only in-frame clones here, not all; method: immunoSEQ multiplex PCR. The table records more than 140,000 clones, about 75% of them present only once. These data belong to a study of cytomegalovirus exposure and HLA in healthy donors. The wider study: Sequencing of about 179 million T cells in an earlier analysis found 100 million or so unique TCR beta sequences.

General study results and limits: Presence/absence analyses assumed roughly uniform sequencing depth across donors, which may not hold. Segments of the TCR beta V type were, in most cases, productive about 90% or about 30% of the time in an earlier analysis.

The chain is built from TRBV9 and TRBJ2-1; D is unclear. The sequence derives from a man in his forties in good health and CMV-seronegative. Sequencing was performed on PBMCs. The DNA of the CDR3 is TGTGCCAGCAGCCCAGGAACAGTAGACGAGCAGTTCTTC. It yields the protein CASSPGTVDEQFF.